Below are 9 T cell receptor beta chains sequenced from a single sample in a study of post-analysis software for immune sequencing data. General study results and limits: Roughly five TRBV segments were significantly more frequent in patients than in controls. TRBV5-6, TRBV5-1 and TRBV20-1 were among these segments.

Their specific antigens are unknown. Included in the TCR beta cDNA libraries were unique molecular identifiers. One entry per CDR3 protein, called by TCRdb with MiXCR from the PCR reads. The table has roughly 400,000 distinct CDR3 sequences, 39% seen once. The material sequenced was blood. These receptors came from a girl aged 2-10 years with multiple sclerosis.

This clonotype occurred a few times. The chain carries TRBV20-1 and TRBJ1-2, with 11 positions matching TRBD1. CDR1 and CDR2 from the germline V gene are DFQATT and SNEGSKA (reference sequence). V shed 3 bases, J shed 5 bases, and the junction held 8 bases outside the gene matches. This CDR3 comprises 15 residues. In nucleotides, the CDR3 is TGCAGTGCTAGCCAAACCGGGACAGGGGGGTATGGCTACACCTTC. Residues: CSASQTGTGGYGYTF.

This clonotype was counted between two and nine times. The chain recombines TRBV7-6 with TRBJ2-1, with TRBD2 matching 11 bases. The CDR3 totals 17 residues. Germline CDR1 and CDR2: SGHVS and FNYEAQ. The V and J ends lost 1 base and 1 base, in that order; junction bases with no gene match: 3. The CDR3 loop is CASSLGRTSGSYNEQFF. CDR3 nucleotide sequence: TGTGCCAGCAGCTTAGGCCGGACTAGCGGGTCCTACAATGAGCAGTTCTTC.

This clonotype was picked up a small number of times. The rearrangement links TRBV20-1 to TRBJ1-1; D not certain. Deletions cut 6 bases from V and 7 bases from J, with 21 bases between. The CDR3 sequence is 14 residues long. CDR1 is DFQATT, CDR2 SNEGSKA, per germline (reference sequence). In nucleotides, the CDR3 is TGCAGTGCCCGCTCGTCTGGGGAAGGCGGTGAAGCTTTCTTT. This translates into CSARSSGEGGEAFF.

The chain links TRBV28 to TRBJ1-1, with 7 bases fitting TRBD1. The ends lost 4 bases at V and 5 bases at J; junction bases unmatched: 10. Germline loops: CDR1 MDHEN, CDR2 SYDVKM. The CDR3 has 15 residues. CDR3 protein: CASSSTGAPPTEAFF. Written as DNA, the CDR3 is TGTGCCAGCAGTTCTACAGGGGCCCCTCCGACTGAAGCTTTCTTT.

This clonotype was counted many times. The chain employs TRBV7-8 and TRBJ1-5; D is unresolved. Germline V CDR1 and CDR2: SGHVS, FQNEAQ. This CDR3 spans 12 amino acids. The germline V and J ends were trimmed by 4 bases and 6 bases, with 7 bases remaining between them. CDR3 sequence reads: CASSSRGQPQHF. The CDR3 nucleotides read TGTGCCAGCAGCTCAAGAGGTCAGCCCCAGCATTTT.

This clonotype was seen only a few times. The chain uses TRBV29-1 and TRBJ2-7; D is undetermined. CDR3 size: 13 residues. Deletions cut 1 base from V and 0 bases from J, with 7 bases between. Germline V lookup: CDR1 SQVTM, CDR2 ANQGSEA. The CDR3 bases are TGCAGCGTTGAAGTGGACGGCTCCTACGAGCAGTACTTC. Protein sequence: CSVEVDGSYEQYF.

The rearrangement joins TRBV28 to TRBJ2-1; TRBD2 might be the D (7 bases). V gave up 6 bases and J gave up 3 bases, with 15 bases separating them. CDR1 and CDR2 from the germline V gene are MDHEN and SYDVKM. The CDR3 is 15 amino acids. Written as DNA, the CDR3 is TGTGCCAGCAGGCTACGGGGGGCCCGCTACAATGAGCAGTTCTTC. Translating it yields CASRLRGARYNEQFF.

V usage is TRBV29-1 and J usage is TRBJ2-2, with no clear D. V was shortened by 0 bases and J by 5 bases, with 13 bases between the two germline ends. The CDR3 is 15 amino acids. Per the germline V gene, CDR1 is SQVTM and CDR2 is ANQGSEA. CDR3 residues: CSVEDGNLLTGELFF. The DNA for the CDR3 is TGCAGCGTTGAAGATGGTAACCTACTTACCGGGGAGCTGTTTTTT.

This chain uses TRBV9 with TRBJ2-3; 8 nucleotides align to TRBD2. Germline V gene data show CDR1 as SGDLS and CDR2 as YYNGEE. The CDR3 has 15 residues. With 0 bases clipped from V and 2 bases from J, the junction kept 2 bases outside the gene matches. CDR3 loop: CASSVAGGPTDTQYF. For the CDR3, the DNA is TGTGCCAGCAGCGTAGCGGGGGGGCCCACAGATACGCAGTATTTT.